The clone carrying this T cell receptor (beta chain) was picked up many times. Donors of Cohort 3 who recovered were those that had two negative PCRs, clearance, or symptom resolution. In the authors' workflow: Estimation of nucleated cell counts relied on the amplification of reference gene primers. Generated by immunoSEQ multiplex PCR, the TCRdb table keeps only in-frame clones and is missing some. V and J calls plus clone size are reproduced from that table; the DNA served to infer D and trimming. The sample gives about 140,000 clones, just under 85% of which show up once; 6.2% is in the top ten. The data derive from a study of blood T cell repertoires in COVID-19. Study in general: Sample material is recorded as cDNA or gDNA derived from T cells, B-cell-depleted T cells, or PBMCs.

The CDR3 runs 17 residues. The V and J ends lost 4 bases and 1 base, in that order; junction bases with no gene match: 11. The germline CDR1 and CDR2 sequences are SGHDN and FVKESK. J is TRBJ1-1 and V is TRBV14, with 8 positions matching TRBD1. The source material was PBMCs or T cells enriched from blood (not recorded which). The sequence derives from a middle-aged woman who had recovered from COVID-19. The CDR3 bases are TGTGCCAGCAGCCTACCAAAAGCCGGGACAGGGAACACTGAAGCTTTCTTT. Translation: CASSLPKAGTGNTEAFF.